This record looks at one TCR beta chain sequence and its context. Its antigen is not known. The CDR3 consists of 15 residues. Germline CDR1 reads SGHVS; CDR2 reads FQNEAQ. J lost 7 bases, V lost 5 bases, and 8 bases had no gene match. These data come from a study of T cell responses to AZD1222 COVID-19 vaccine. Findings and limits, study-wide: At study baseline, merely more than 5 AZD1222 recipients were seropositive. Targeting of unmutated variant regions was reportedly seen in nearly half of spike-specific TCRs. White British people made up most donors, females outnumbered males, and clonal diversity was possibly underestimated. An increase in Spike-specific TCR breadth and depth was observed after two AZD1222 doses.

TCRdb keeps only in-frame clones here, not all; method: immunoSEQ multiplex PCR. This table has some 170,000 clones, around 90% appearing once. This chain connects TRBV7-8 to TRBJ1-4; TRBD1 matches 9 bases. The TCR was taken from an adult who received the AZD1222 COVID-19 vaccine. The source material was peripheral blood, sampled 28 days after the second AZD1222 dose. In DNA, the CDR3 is TGTGCCAGCAGCCATATAGTGACAGGGGGTGAAAAACTGTTTTTT. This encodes CASSHIVTGGEKLFF.